This T cell receptor (beta chain) emerged from a study of beta chain features in type 1 diabetes. The investigators reverse transcribed all of the isolated RNA, so they sequenced expressed TCRB transcripts. TCRdb's table, derived via immunoSEQ multiplex PCR, lists solely in-frame clones and lacks some. Here the sample spans about half a million clones, roughly an eighth being singletons. This clone was picked up a small number of times. J lost 7 bases, V lost 6 bases, and 12 bases had no gene match. Per the germline V gene, CDR1 is SQVTM and CDR2 is ANQGSEA. The CDR3 totals 14 residues. V and J are TRBV29-1 and TRBJ2-1; 7 nucleotides match TRBD1. The sample taken for sequencing was naive CD4+ T cells from blood. This TCR was sampled from a woman younger than 30 in good health. The DNA for the CDR3 is TGCAGCGTGACCGGGACAGTCGGGCCAAATGAGCAGTTCTTC. The encoded protein is CSVTGTVGPNEQFF.